This T cell receptor (beta chain) derives from a study of beta chain features in type 1 diabetes. Averaging approximately 110 mL, one heparinised blood draw came from each individual donor. The sequenced template was cDNA made from the entire isolated RNA. Assay used: immunoSEQ multiplex PCR; TCRdb lists only in-frame clones, some missing. The repertoire holds some 500,000 clones, with around 10% as singletons. V was pared by 6 bases and J by 5 bases, with 14 bases between. The germline V gene encodes CDR1 LNHNV and CDR2 YYDKDF (reference sequence). CDR3 length equals 15 residues. Material: naive CD4+ T cells from blood. The receptor's source is a woman aged 18-29 years in good health. The chain is built from TRBV15 and TRBJ1-6; weak D call: TRBD1 (6 bases). The CDR3 here is CATRIGDTNNSPLHF. The CDR3 coding sequence is TGTGCCACCAGAATAGGGGACACGAATAATTCACCCCTCCACTTT.